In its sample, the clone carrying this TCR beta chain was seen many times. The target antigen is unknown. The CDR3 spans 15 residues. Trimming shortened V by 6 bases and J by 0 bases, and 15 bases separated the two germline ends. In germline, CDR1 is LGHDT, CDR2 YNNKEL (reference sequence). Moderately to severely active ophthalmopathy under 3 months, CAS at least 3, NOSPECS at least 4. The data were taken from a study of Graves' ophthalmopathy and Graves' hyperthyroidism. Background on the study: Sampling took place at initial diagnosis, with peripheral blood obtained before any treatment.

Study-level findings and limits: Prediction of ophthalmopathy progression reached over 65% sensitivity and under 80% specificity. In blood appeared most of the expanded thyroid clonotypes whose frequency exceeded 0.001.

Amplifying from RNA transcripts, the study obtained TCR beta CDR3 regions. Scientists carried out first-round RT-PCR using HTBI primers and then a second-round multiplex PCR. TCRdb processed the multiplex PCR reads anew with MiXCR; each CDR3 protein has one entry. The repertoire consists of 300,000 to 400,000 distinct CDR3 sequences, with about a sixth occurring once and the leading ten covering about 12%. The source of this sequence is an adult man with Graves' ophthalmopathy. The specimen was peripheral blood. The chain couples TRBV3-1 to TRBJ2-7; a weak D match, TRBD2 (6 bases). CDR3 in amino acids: CASRRDGRNSYEQYF. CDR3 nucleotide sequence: TGTGCCAGCAGGCGGGACGGAAGAAACTCCTACGAGCAGTACTTC.